This TCR beta chain was identified in a study of Graves' ophthalmopathy and Graves' hyperthyroidism. About the research overall: Peripheral blood sampling occurred at initial diagnosis, before any treatment. Study-level findings and limits: Cross-validated, the 13-signature model showed 87.88%/81.08% sensitivity/specificity, and 80%/75% in the test set. Forecasting of ophthalmopathy progression by the model achieved less than 71% sensitivity and less than 80% specificity.

Regarding this clonotype: Its antigen is undetermined.

Certain patients were not enrolled. These were patients with other autoimmune diseases, uncontrolled infections, pregnancy or lactation. The study amplified TCR beta CDR3 regions using RNA transcripts. RT-PCR was first run with HTBI primers, then multiplex PCR in a second round. Each CDR3 protein is one row after TCRdb ran MiXCR on the multiplex PCR reads. The top ten clones hold 5.5% to 8% of a sample with roughly 410,000 distinct CDR3 sequences, 15% to 19% of them seen once. V was clipped by 1 base and J by 4 bases, with 10 bases between them. The CDR3 consists of 14 residues. Per the germline V gene, CDR1 is KGHSH and CDR2 is LQKENI.

The origin of this receptor is a woman between 18 and 29 years old with stable Graves' hyperthyroidism. Sequenced input: peripheral blood. The chain links TRBV18 to TRBJ1-2, with D uncertain. CDR3 DNA: TGTGCCAGCTCACCACTTGCATATGGCTATGGCTACACCTTC. Residues: CASSPLAYGYGYTF.